The clone carrying this T cell receptor (beta chain) was found a few times. Its target is not known. This sample was included in a study of beta chain features in type 1 diabetes. Whole-study context: On cell yields, gender and age, patients and healthy donors were similar. Whole-study findings and limits: Healthy donors had naive, central memory and Treg TCRB repertoires that appeared less similar than those seen among patients.

The V segment lost 4 bases and the J segment 0 bases; nucleotides outside the gene matches: 3. The CDR3 is made up of 15 amino acids. The germline V gene encodes CDR1 SGHNT and CDR2 YYREEE (reference sequence). Expressed TCRB transcripts were sequenced because the entire RNA isolate underwent reverse transcription. The table came from immunoSEQ multiplex PCR; TCRdb's copy has only in-frame clones and leaves some out. The data hold 900,000 or so clones, with roughly 16% observed a single time. The genes are TRBV5-4 and TRBJ2-1, with 8 bases that match TRBD2. The TCR originated in a woman younger than 35 in good health. Sequenced sample: naive CD4+ T cells from blood. DNA for the CDR3: TGTGCCAGCAGCGAAGGGACTAGCTCCTACAATGAGCAGTTCTTC. The encoded protein is CASSEGTSSYNEQFF.